The present entry profiles one TCR beta chain with its context. Its antigen remains unidentified. Base qualities were left out, and no much larger clone turns up one base away. Receptor amplification or capture employed the immunoSEQ multiplex PCR assay. TCRdb limited this immuneACCESS table to in-frame rearrangements with V and J called. A share of clones is missing; checked studies link under half to unresolved V genes, and the rest is unexplained. Recorded for this sample are approximately 3,100 clones; about 83% of them occurred a single time. Approximately 3% of the sample goes to the ten largest clones. From a lookup of the germline V gene, CDR1 and CDR2 are SGHTA and FQGNSA. Trimming removed 5 bases from V and 2 bases from J; the gene matches leave 12 bases unexplained. The CDR3 numbers 16 residues from cysteine through phenylalanine. The sequence is cut down to CDR3 DNA, 48 bases in frame from base 1.

Because repertoires were sampled repeatedly during chemoradiotherapy, clonal expansion in the tumor microenvironment could be followed. The entry originates in a study of chemoradiotherapy in HPV16-positive cancers (dated by TCRdb to 2021 to 2024). As for the study more broadly: Candidate HPV-specific T-cell clones and common TCR motifs were defined by functional T-cell assays performed on cells from a couple of HPV16-positive patients. The study set out to ask whether T-cell immunity against the HPV oncoproteins E6 and E7 changes over the course of chemoradiotherapy and whether that immunity affects survival. Next, the candidate HPV-specific TCRs and motifs were followed in TCR repertoires from approximately 87 patients with HPV-related cancers. Overall study results and their limits: In HPV16-positive patients, expansion of HPV-responsive T cells during chemoradiotherapy was associated with improved recurrence-free survival. The functional definition of HPV-specific T cells was derived from only two HPV16-positive patients, and the survival association was reported for HPV16-positive patients. Expansion of candidate HPV-specific clones and E7-related TCR motifs was observed in the tumor microenvironment during treatment, whereas no such expansion was observed for non-HPV-specific T cells.

The sequence derives from a human donor with HPV-associated anogenital cancer. The material sequenced was tumor tissue, taken from a patient who underwent chemoradiotherapy. The receptor chain draws on TRBV7-2 and TRBJ2-7; the junction holds 7 bases that match TRBD1. The nucleotide sequence reads as follows: TGTGCCAGCAGCATGACGGGGACAGTTGAGACCTACGAGCAGTACTTC. It encodes CASSMTGTVETYEQYF.